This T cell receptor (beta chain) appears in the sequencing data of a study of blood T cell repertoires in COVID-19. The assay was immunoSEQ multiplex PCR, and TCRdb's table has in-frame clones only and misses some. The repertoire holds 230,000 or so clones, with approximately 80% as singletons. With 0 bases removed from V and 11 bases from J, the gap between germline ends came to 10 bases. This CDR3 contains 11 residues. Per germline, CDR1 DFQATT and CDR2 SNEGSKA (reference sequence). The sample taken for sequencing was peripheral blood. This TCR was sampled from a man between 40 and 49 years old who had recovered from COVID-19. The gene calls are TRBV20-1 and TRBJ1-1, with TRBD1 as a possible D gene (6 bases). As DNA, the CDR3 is TGCAGTGCTAGAGATAGGACAGTGGCTTTCTTT. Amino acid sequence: CSARDRTVAFF.